A selection of T cell receptor beta chains follows, all from one sample in a study of blood T cell repertoires in COVID-19. Using immunoSEQ multiplex PCR, the repertoire was profiled, and TCRdb retains in-frame clones only, with some absent. The sample includes approximately 230,000 clones, 70% to 90% of them seen just once. Sequencing used peripheral blood. The receptor source for this set is a man between 18 and 35 years old with active or convalescent COVID-19. CDR3s include the opening cysteine and the closing phenylalanine or tryptophan. D genes are given only for firm matches. Clone size is stated in some rows and not others, as once, few, many or a class when expanded.

V: TRBV6-6
size: -
J: TRBJ2-1
D: -
CDR3: CASSYSGLGADEQFF
DNA: TGTGCCAGCAGTTACTCCGGGTTAGGGGCGGATGAGCAGTTCTTC

V: TRBV24-1
size: -
J: TRBJ1-5
D: -
CDR3: CATSGTLNQPQHF
DNA: TGTGCCACCAGTGGCACACTAAATCAGCCCCAGCATTTT

V: TRBV6-5
size: -
J: TRBJ2-1
D: TRBD2
CDR3: CASSPRTSGGYEQFF
DNA: TGTGCCAGCAGCCCCAGGACTAGCGGGGGCTATGAGCAGTTCTTC

V: TRBV5-1
size: -
J: TRBJ1-1
D: -
CDR3: CASSLYGGDNTEAFF
DNA: TGCGCCAGCAGCTTGTACGGGGGTGACAACACTGAAGCTTTCTTT

V: TRBV6-5
size: few
J: TRBJ2-1
D: TRBD2
CDR3: CASTSGSSYNEQFF
DNA: TGTGCCAGCACTAGCGGGAGCTCCTACAATGAGCAGTTCTTC

V: TRBV3-1/TRBV3-2
size: -
J: TRBJ1-1
D: TRBD1
CDR3: CASSPLDRAAVAFF
DNA: TGTGCCAGCAGCCCCCTGGACAGGGCCGCCGTAGCTTTCTTT

V: TRBV7-2
size: -
J: TRBJ2-7
D: -
CDR3: CASSSTGYEQYF
DNA: TGTGCCAGCAGCTCGACAGGCTACGAGCAGTACTTC

V: TRBV14
size: once
J: TRBJ1-5
D: TRBD1
CDR3: CASSHPAGTGSNQPQHF
DNA: TGTGCCAGCAGCCACCCAGCAGGGACAGGGTCTAATCAGCCCCAGCATTTT

V: TRBV18
size: -
J: TRBJ1-4
D: TRBD1
CDR3: CASSPGTGGVLFF
DNA: TGTGCCAGCTCACCAGGGACAGGGGGCGTTCTGTTTTTT

V: TRBV19
size: -
J: TRBJ1-2
D: -
CDR3: CASNPAREFGYGYTF
DNA: TGTGCCAGTAACCCAGCTAGGGAGTTCGGCTATGGCTACACCTTC

V: TRBV6-2/TRBV6-3
size: -
J: TRBJ1-1
D: TRBD1
CDR3: CASSYRQGVRAEAFF
DNA: TGTGCCAGCAGTTACCGACAGGGGGTTCGAGCTGAAGCTTTCTTT

V: TRBV6-5
size: once
J: TRBJ1-2
D: -
CDR3: CASSTTENNYGYTF
DNA: TGTGCCAGCAGTACGACAGAAAACAACTATGGCTACACCTTC

V: TRBV18
size: -
J: TRBJ1-2
D: -
CDR3: CASGQGRRDYGYTF
DNA: TGTGCCAGCGGTCAGGGGCGTCGAGACTATGGCTACACCTTC

V: TRBV12-5
size: -
J: TRBJ1-1
D: -
CDR3: CASGLEGGTEAFF
DNA: TGTGCTAGTGGTTTGGAGGGAGGGACTGAAGCTTTCTTT

V: TRBV2
size: -
J: TRBJ1-5
D: TRBD1
CDR3: CASRPPGQGDHQPQHF
DNA: TGTGCCAGCCGCCCCCCGGGACAGGGTGATCATCAGCCCCAGCATTTT

V: TRBV5-1
size: -
J: TRBJ1-6
D: -
CDR3: CASSDRTPASSYNSPLHF
DNA: TGCGCCAGCAGCGACCGGACTCCGGCCAGCTCCTATAATTCACCCCTCCACTTT

V: TRBV27
size: -
J: TRBJ2-3
D: -
CDR3: CASSLLPRGGLQPDTQYF
DNA: TGTGCCAGCAGTTTATTACCTCGGGGTGGACTACAGCCAGATACGCAGTATTTT

V: TRBV19
size: -
J: TRBJ1-5
D: -
CDR3: CASSIFSSGYSNQPQHF
DNA: TGTGCCAGTAGTATATTCTCTTCAGGCTATAGCAATCAGCCCCAGCATTTT

V: TRBV27
size: -
J: TRBJ1-4
D: TRBD1
CDR3: CASSRQGFATNEKLFF
DNA: TGTGCCAGCAGTCGACAGGGGTTTGCAACTAATGAAAAACTGTTTTTT

V: TRBV13
size: once
J: TRBJ2-3
D: -
CDR3: CASRDVGRDRLTDTQYF
DNA: TGTGCCAGCAGGGATGTTGGCCGTGATCGACTCACAGATACGCAGTATTTT

V: TRBV5-8
size: -
J: TRBJ1-3
D: -
CDR3: CASSLVGGNTIYF
DNA: TGTGCCAGCAGCTTGGTGGGCGGAAACACCATATATTTT

V: TRBV11-2
size: -
J: TRBJ1-2
D: -
CDR3: CASTLDSIGYGYTF
DNA: TGTGCCAGCACCCTGGACAGCATTGGTTATGGCTACACCTTC

V: TRBV5-1
size: -
J: TRBJ1-2
D: TRBD1
CDR3: CASSSSQGFHGYTF
DNA: TGCGCCAGCAGCTCGTCACAGGGGTTTCATGGCTACACCTTC

V: TRBV14
size: -
J: TRBJ1-4
D: -
CDR3: CASSQGAGIGEKLFF
DNA: TGTGCCAGCAGCCAAGGGGCCGGAATAGGCGAAAAACTGTTTTTT

V: TRBV6-4
size: -
J: TRBJ1-4
D: TRBD1
CDR3: CASSVRTGEKLFF
DNA: TGTGCCAGCAGTGTCCGGACAGGGGAAAAACTGTTTTTT

V: TRBV27
size: -
J: TRBJ2-7
D: TRBD1
CDR3: CASSILGTGDIEQYF
DNA: TGTGCCAGCAGTATACTGGGGACAGGGGATATCGAGCAGTACTTC

V: TRBV27
size: -
J: TRBJ2-7
D: TRBD2
CDR3: CASRRTSGSVNEQYF
DNA: TGTGCCAGCAGGCGGACTAGCGGGAGTGTAAACGAGCAGTACTTC

V: TRBV2
size: -
J: TRBJ1-3
D: -
CDR3: CASNVLGNTIYF
DNA: TGTGCCAGCAACGTACTGGGAAACACCATATATTTT

V: TRBV13
size: -
J: TRBJ2-5
D: -
CDR3: CASSLGRGRGHQETQYF
DNA: TGTGCCAGCAGCTTGGGCCGGGGTAGAGGCCACCAAGAGACCCAGTACTTC

V: TRBV4-1
size: -
J: TRBJ2-7
D: -
CDR3: CASSQDNLPKEQYF
DNA: TGCGCCAGCAGCCAAGATAATTTGCCTAAAGAGCAGTACTTC

V: TRBV29-1
size: once
J: TRBJ2-2
D: TRBD2
CDR3: CSVGAGGGNTGELFF
DNA: TGCAGCGTAGGAGCGGGGGGCGGGAACACCGGGGAGCTGTTTTTT

V: TRBV7-3
size: once
J: TRBJ2-1
D: TRBD1
CDR3: CASSVPGTVYNEQFF
DNA: TGTGCCAGCAGCGTACCCGGGACAGTCTACAATGAGCAGTTCTTC

V: TRBV9
size: once
J: TRBJ2-7
D: TRBD1
CDR3: CASSVGAGAGGSYEQYF
DNA: TGTGCCAGCAGCGTAGGTGCAGGGGCAGGGGGTTCCTACGAGCAGTACTTC

V: TRBV11-1
size: -
J: TRBJ2-7
D: -
CDR3: CASSLAQGHYEQYF
DNA: TGTGCCAGCAGCTTAGCCCAGGGGCACTACGAGCAGTACTTC

V: TRBV11-2
size: -
J: TRBJ2-1
D: -
CDR3: CASSLGGTQFF
DNA: TGTGCCAGCAGCTTGGGAGGGACACAGTTCTTC

V: TRBV28
size: -
J: TRBJ1-2
D: TRBD1
CDR3: CASRGVGTGLTYGYTF
DNA: TGTGCCAGCAGGGGGGTTGGGACAGGGCTGACCTATGGCTACACCTTC

V: TRBV7-9
size: -
J: TRBJ2-1
D: -
CDR3: CASSLQDYNEQFF
DNA: TGTGCCAGCAGCTTGCAGGACTACAATGAGCAGTTCTTC

V: TRBV7-8
size: -
J: TRBJ2-2
D: -
CDR3: CASSLGGPNTGELFF
DNA: TGTGCCAGCAGCTTGGGGGGGCCGAACACCGGGGAGCTGTTTTTT

V: TRBV5-1
size: -
J: TRBJ2-3
D: -
CDR3: CASSFGVTTDTQYF
DNA: TGCGCCAGCAGCTTCGGGGTTACCACAGATACGCAGTATTTT

V: TRBV24-1
size: few
J: TRBJ1-2
D: -
CDR3: CATSEGQGSVGYTF
DNA: TGTGCCACCAGTGAAGGGCAGGGAAGTGTCGGCTACACCTTC

V: TRBV6-2/TRBV6-3
size: -
J: TRBJ1-3
D: TRBD1
CDR3: CASSYDGTAGNTIYF
DNA: TGTGCCAGCAGTTACGACGGGACAGCGGGAAACACCATATATTTT

V: TRBV28
size: few
J: TRBJ1-1
D: -
CDR3: CASGPRSTEAFF
DNA: TGTGCCAGCGGCCCGAGGTCCACTGAAGCTTTCTTT

V: TRBV9
size: -
J: TRBJ2-1
D: -
CDR3: CASSVVGSRGGKNEQFF
DNA: TGTGCCAGCAGCGTAGTTGGTTCGAGGGGGGGCAAGAATGAGCAGTTCTTC

V: TRBV2
size: once
J: TRBJ2-1
D: TRBD1
CDR3: CASSETRTGDNEQFF
DNA: TGTGCCAGCAGTGAAACCAGGACAGGAGACAATGAGCAGTTCTTC

V: TRBV4-2
size: -
J: TRBJ2-7
D: TRBD1
CDR3: CASSLRPGGFDEQYF
DNA: TGTGCCAGCAGCCTTCGGCCAGGGGGCTTCGACGAGCAGTACTTC

V: TRBV7-2
size: -
J: TRBJ2-7
D: -
CDR3: CASSFSGPHYEQYF
DNA: TGTGCCAGCAGCTTTTCGGGTCCCCACTACGAGCAGTACTTC

V: TRBV19
size: -
J: TRBJ1-1
D: -
CDR3: CASPLQGLSPDTEAFF
DNA: TGTGCCAGCCCTTTACAGGGATTGTCTCCCGACACTGAAGCTTTCTTT

V: TRBV4-1
size: -
J: TRBJ1-1
D: -
CDR3: CATRDLQGSTEAFF
DNA: TGCGCCACCAGGGATTTACAGGGCTCCACTGAAGCTTTCTTT

V: TRBV27
size: -
J: TRBJ1-2
D: -
CDR3: CASSSSGAANYGYTF
DNA: TGTGCCAGCAGTTCCTCGGGAGCTGCTAACTATGGCTACACCTTC

V: TRBV19
size: -
J: TRBJ2-2
D: TRBD1
CDR3: CASSTTGAGELFF
DNA: TGTGCCAGTAGTACAACAGGGGCCGGGGAGCTGTTTTTT

V: TRBV9
size: -
J: TRBJ2-7
D: -
CDR3: CASSSGQLPPYEQYF
DNA: TGTGCCAGCAGCTCCGGACAGCTCCCTCCGTACGAGCAGTACTTC

V: TRBV18
size: -
J: TRBJ2-1
D: -
CDR3: CASSPKPGVGREQFF
DNA: TGTGCCAGCTCACCAAAGCCAGGGGTGGGAAGAGAGCAGTTCTTC